This entry lists 28 T cell receptor beta chains sequenced from one sample in a study of long-term antiretroviral therapy in people with HIV. The run of the v3.0 immunoSEQ assay was at survey level. Libraries were prepared by immunoSEQ multiplex PCR; TCRdb keeps only in-frame clonotypes and omits some of them. Among 20,000 or so clones listed, about four fifths were seen once. Material: unsorted PBMCs, obtained at the start of antiretroviral therapy, before treatment. These receptors originate from a man between 18 and 29 years old with HIV.

The genes are TRBV7-9 and TRBJ2-7, with TRBD1 as a possible D gene (6 bases). V was clipped by 5 bases and J by 0 bases, with 17 bases between them. CDR1 is SEHNR and CDR2 is FQNEAQ in the germline V gene (reference sequence). This CDR3 has 16 amino acids. The CDR3 protein is CASSTQTGRSSYEQYF. The CDR3 DNA reads as TGTGCCAGCAGCACCCAGACAGGTCGAAGCTCCTACGAGCAGTACTTC. The full variable domain, rest sourced from reference TRBV7-9 and TRBJ2-7, is DTGVSQNPRHKITKRGQNVTFRCDPISEHNRLYWYRQTLGQGPEFLTYFQNEAQLEKSRLLSDRFSAERPKGSFSTLEIQRTEQGDSAMYLCASSTQTGRSSYEQYFGPGTRLTVT.

The genes are TRBV19 and TRBJ1-1; D is possibly TRBD1 (5 bases). Between the trimmed V and J ends, which lost 6 bases and 0 bases, there was a span of 17 bases. This CDR3 is 16 amino acids long. Germline-derived CDR1 and CDR2 are LNHDA and SQIVND (reference sequence). DNA of the CDR3: TGTGCCAGTAGGACCTCCCATAACAGGTTGAACACTGAAGCTTTCTTT. Translated: CASRTSHNRLNTEAFF.

DNA for the CDR3: TGTGCCAGCATCCAGACCCCCGCGATTTATGGCTACACCTTC. Its protein product is CASIQTPAIYGYTF. V gene TRBV28 combines with J gene TRBJ1-2; D not resolved. This CDR3 comprises 14 residues. Trimming pared 7 bases from V and 5 bases from J, leaving 17 bases between. Germline assignment: CDR1 MDHEN and CDR2 SYDVKM.

In this sample, this clone turned up a few times. The chain links TRBV6-5 to TRBJ1-1, with 8 bases aligning to TRBD1. In germline, CDR1 is MNHEY, CDR2 SVGAGI. The CDR3 extends over 15 amino acids. The V and J ends lost 2 bases and 1 base, in that order; junction bases with no gene match: 3. The CDR3 is CASSYLGQGNTEAFF. CDR3 DNA: TGTGCCAGCAGTTACCTAGGACAGGGGAACACTGAAGCTTTCTTT.

The rearrangement links TRBV29-1 to TRBJ1-1, with TRBD1 identical over 8 bases. This CDR3 spans 14 amino acids. The germline gives CDR1 SQVTM, CDR2 ANQGSEA. V lost 4 bases and J lost 5; bases outside the gene matches: 9. CDR3 sequence reads: CSVASGGAGTEAFF. CDR3 sequence (DNA): TGCAGCGTTGCCTCAGGGGGCGCCGGAACTGAAGCTTTCTTT. The full variable domain, in which reference TRBV29-1 and TRBJ1-1 provide the parts outside the CDR3, is SAVISQKPSRDICQRGTSLTIQCQVDSQVTMMFWYRQQPGQSLTLIATANQGSEATYESGFVIDKFPISRPNLTFSTLTVSNMSPEDSSIYLCSVASGGAGTEAFFGQGTRLTVV.

The J gene is TRBJ2-7, the V gene TRBV6-5, with D possibly TRBD2 on 5 matching bases. This CDR3 comprises 14 residues. In germline, CDR1 is MNHEY, CDR2 SVGAGI. V lost 7 bases to trimming and J lost 3 bases, with 16 bases between them. The DNA for the CDR3 is TGTGCCAGCACCCAACTTGGGAGCAACTACGAGCAGTACTTC. This translates into CASTQLGSNYEQYF.

The chain joins TRBV5-5 to TRBJ2-1; maybe TRBD2 (5 bases). Germline V gene lookup returns CDR1 SGHKS and CDR2 YYEKEE (reference sequence). CDR3 length: 13 residues. Trimming took 4 bases from V and 2 from J, leaving 7 bases between them. CDR3 bases: TGTGCCAGCAGCACGACTACCTACAATGAGCAGTTCTTC. Amino acid sequence: CASSTTTYNEQFF.

The genes are TRBV5-6 and TRBJ2-7, with unresolved D. V gave up 2 bases and J gave up 1 base, with 13 bases separating them. The CDR3 runs 15 residues. Germline CDR1 reads SGHDT; CDR2 reads YYEEEE. In DNA form, the CDR3 reads TGTGCCAGCAGCTTCCTCACACTACATTCCTACGAGCAGTACTTC. This encodes CASSFLTLHSYEQYF. The full variable domain, with the rest looked up from reference TRBV5-6 and TRBJ2-7, is DAGVTQSPTHLIKTRGQQVTLRCSPKSGHDTVSWYQQALGQGPQFIFQYYEEEERQRGNFPDRFSGHQFPNYSSELNVNALLLGDSALYLCASSFLTLHSYEQYFGPGTRLTVT.

This chain connects TRBV5-1 to TRBJ2-1; 10 nucleotides agree with TRBD2. CDR1 SGHRS and CDR2 YFSETQ come from the germline V gene. This CDR3 has 16 amino acids. V lost 5 bases, J lost 1 base, and 6 bases stayed unmatched. The CDR3 sequence: CASRLTSGESYNEQFF. The CDR3 DNA is TGCGCCAGCAGACTTACTAGCGGGGAGTCCTACAATGAGCAGTTCTTC.

The chain employs TRBV7-2 and TRBJ2-5; D might be TRBD1 (6 bases). Trimming shortened V by 5 bases and J by 1 base, and 11 bases separated the two germline ends. From germline, CDR1 is SGHTA and CDR2 FQGNSA. This CDR3 region has 14 residues. The CDR3 DNA sequence: TGTGCCAGCAGCAAGGGACATTCCCAAGAGACCCAGTACTTC. This translates into CASSKGHSQETQYF.

J is TRBJ1-5 and V is TRBV7-6, with a possible D match to TRBD1 (5 bases). CDR1 and CDR2 (germline): SGHVS, FNYEAQ. The CDR3 extends over 13 amino acids. Deletions cut 4 bases from V and 7 bases from J, with 11 bases between. The CDR3 protein is CASSSGGGQPQHF. CDR3 DNA: TGTGCCAGCAGCTCGGGGGGTGGCCAGCCCCAGCATTTT.

The chain combines TRBV28 with TRBJ1-3, with D perhaps TRBD1 (6 bases). This CDR3 has 14 amino acids. Deletions cut 7 bases from V and 2 bases from J, with 12 bases between. Germline CDR1 MDHEN, CDR2 SYDVKM. CDR3 in amino acids: CASTVGGTGNTIYF. The CDR3 DNA follows: TGTGCCAGCACCGTAGGGGGAACTGGAAACACCATATATTTT. Based on the CDR3 plus reference TRBV28 and TRBJ1-3, the full variable domain is DVKVTQSSRYLVKRTGEKVFLECVQDMDHENMFWYRQDPGLGLRLIYFSYDVKMKEKGDIPEGYSVSREKKERFSLILESASTNQTSMYLCASTVGGTGNTIYFGEGSWLTVV.

V gene TRBV9 combines with J gene TRBJ2-1; D perhaps matches TRBD2 (5 bases). Germline CDR1 SGDLS, CDR2 YYNGEE. The V and J ends lost 0 bases and 4 bases respectively, with 11 bases between them. This CDR3 has 15 residues. The chain's CDR3 is CASSVADSRYNEQFF. CDR3 nucleotides: TGTGCCAGCAGCGTAGCGGACTCACGTTACAATGAGCAGTTCTTC.

V usage is TRBV7-8 and J usage is TRBJ2-1, with 9 bases that match TRBD2. CDR3 length: 17 amino acids. Germline V gene data show CDR1 as SGHVS and CDR2 as FQNEAQ. V lost 5 bases and J lost 8; bases outside the gene matches: 16. The DNA for the CDR3 is TGTGCCAGCAGCCCGAGGCGGATGAGGCGGGAGGGGTATGAGCAGTTCTTC. Amino acids: CASSPRRMRREGYEQFF.

The chain carries TRBV6-4 and TRBJ2-1; 10 nucleotides match TRBD2. Germline V lookup: CDR1 MRHNA, CDR2 SNTAGT. V trimming: 3 bases; J trimming: 4 bases; junction bases outside the gene matches: 3. The CDR3 is 15 amino acids. This CDR3 is CASSEAAGGYNEQFF. CDR3 nucleotides: TGTGCCAGCAGTGAGGCAGCGGGAGGGTACAATGAGCAGTTCTTC.

This clone was seen a single time. The chain combines TRBV27 with TRBJ1-2; a weak D match, TRBD1 (5 bases). V lost 0 bases and J 8 bases, leaving 10 bases between the germline ends. Per the germline V gene, CDR1 is MNHEY and CDR2 is SMNVEV (reference sequence). This CDR3 spans 13 amino acids. CDR3 coding DNA: TGTGCCAGCAGTTTATCAGGACAAGGGGGCTACACCTTC. Its translation is CASSLSGQGGYTF.

The rearrangement links TRBV11-2 to TRBJ2-7; D call uncertain. V lost 5 bases to trimming and J lost 3 bases, with 5 bases between them. The length of the CDR3 is 11 residues. Germline CDR1 reads SGHAT; CDR2 reads FQNNGV. CDR3 residues: CASSHHYEQYF. CDR3 bases: TGTGCCAGCAGCCACCACTACGAGCAGTACTTC.

The chain couples TRBV28 to TRBJ1-1; D is unresolved. In germline, CDR1 is MDHEN, CDR2 SYDVKM. Between the trimmed V and J ends, which lost 3 bases and 9 bases, there was a span of 14 bases. This CDR3 has 13 residues. The CDR3 spells CASSFELGQKAFF. CDR3 nucleotide sequence: TGTGCCAGCAGTTTTGAATTAGGGCAGAAAGCTTTCTTT.

The chain carries TRBV6-5 and TRBJ2-1; 9 bases agree with TRBD1. The V segment lost 6 bases and the J segment 5 bases; nucleotides outside the gene matches: 5. CDR1 is MNHEY, CDR2 SVGAGI, per germline. The CDR3 totals 14 residues. The CDR3: CASRAGTGNNEQFF. The CDR3 DNA is TGTGCCAGCAGGGCCGGGACAGGGAACAATGAGCAGTTCTTC.

There are a few counts of this clone. The rearrangement uses TRBV5-1 and TRBJ1-4, with 9 bases aligning to TRBD1. Germline V gene lookup returns CDR1 SGHRS and CDR2 YFSETQ. V dropped 2 bases and J dropped 3; count of bases not matched to a gene: 8. The CDR3 contains 17 residues. The DNA of the CDR3 is TGCGCCAGCAGCTTCACGGCCTGGACAGGGGCTAATGAAAAACTGTTTTTT. It codes for CASSFTAWTGANEKLFF.

As concerns this clone: Germline and junction disagree at one end, which may indicate a read error. The V call is TRBV14, the J call TRBJ1-1; TRBD1 is a possible D gene (6 bases). The CDR3 is 15 amino acids. CDR1 and CDR2 from the germline V gene are SGHDN and FVKESK. CDR3: CASTQRVRGYTEAFF. The CDR3 DNA reads TGTGCCAGCACCCAACGAGTCAGGGGTTACACTGAAGCTTTCTTT. Full variable domain (rest looked up from reference TRBV14 and TRBJ1-1): EAGVTQFPSHSVIEKGQTVTLRCDPISGHDNLYWYRRVMGKEIKFLLHFVKESKQDESGMPNNRFLAERTGGTYSTLKVQPAELEDSGVYFCASTQRVRGYTEAFFGQGTRLTVV.

The CDR3 spells CASSFSGQSSYEQYF. Written as DNA, the CDR3 is TGTGCCAGCAGCTTCTCCGGACAGAGCTCCTACGAGCAGTACTTC. The V gene is TRBV11-2, the J gene TRBJ2-7; possible D gene TRBD1, 6 bases. CDR3 length equals 15 residues. The ends were cut back, 3 bases at V and 0 bases at J, with 12 bases in the middle. The germline V gene has CDR1 SGHAT and CDR2 FQNNGV.

The chain links TRBV18 to TRBJ2-7; D is possibly TRBD2 (5 bases). Germline lookup yields CDR1 KGHSH and CDR2 LQKENI. Trimming cost V 0 bases and J 4 bases, with 7 bases left between them. This CDR3 spans 13 amino acids. DNA for the CDR3: TGTGCCAGCTCACCACCGACGGGATACGAGCAGTACTTC. Translating it yields CASSPPTGYEQYF. Complete variable domain (other parts from reference TRBV18 and TRBJ2-7): NAGVMQNPRHLVRRRGQEARLRCSPMKGHSHVYWYRQLPEEGLKFMVYLQKENIIDESGMPKERFSAEFPKEGPSILRIQQVVRGDSAAYFCASSPPTGYEQYFGPGTRLTVT.

There are a few counts of this clone. J is TRBJ2-7 and V is TRBV6-5, with D perhaps TRBD2 (6 bases). The CDR3 length is 16 residues. Germline-derived CDR1 and CDR2 are MNHEY and SVGAGI. The V and J ends lost 4 bases and 6 bases respectively, with 22 bases between them. CDR3 region: CASSSGLWGSLSEQYF. The DNA of the CDR3 is TGTGCCAGCAGTTCAGGACTATGGGGCTCTCTGAGCGAGCAGTACTTC.

The chain couples TRBV10-3 to TRBJ2-7; 9 nucleotides agree with TRBD1. Germline values: CDR1 ENHRY, CDR2 SYGVKD. The CDR3 loop spans 15 amino acids. Unmatched junction bases numbered 11, after V lost 8 bases and J lost 3 bases. The CDR3 reads CAIGDRDRANYEQYF. CDR3 coding DNA: TGTGCCATCGGAGACCGGGACAGGGCTAACTACGAGCAGTACTTC.

The V call is TRBV11-2, the J call TRBJ1-1; 8 bases are a match to TRBD1. The V segment lost 8 bases and the J segment 6 bases; nucleotides outside the gene matches: 11. The CDR3 extends over 14 amino acids. From germline, CDR1 is SGHAT and CDR2 FQNNGV. CDR3 region: CASDRGMSNPEAFF. The DNA of the CDR3 is TGTGCCAGCGACAGGGGAATGAGCAACCCTGAAGCTTTCTTT.

The chain has TRBV7-2 and TRBJ1-5; D not certain. The germline V gene has CDR1 SGHTA and CDR2 FQGNSA. V dropped 3 bases and J dropped 2 bases, with 8 bases sitting between them. This CDR3 is 14 amino acids long. The CDR3 DNA reads TGTGCCAGCAGCTTCTACGGGGGCAATCAGCCCCAGCATTTT. This gives the protein CASSFYGGNQPQHF.

The chain is built from TRBV9 and TRBJ2-3; TRBD1 agrees at 10 bases. CDR1 is SGDLS, CDR2 YYNGEE, per germline. The ends lost 0 bases at V and 4 bases at J; junction bases unmatched: 8. This CDR3 spans 17 amino acids. The CDR3 DNA follows: TGTGCCAGCAGCGTAGGGTCCAGGGACAGGGGTTCAGATACGCAGTATTTT. Translation: CASSVGSRDRGSDTQYF.